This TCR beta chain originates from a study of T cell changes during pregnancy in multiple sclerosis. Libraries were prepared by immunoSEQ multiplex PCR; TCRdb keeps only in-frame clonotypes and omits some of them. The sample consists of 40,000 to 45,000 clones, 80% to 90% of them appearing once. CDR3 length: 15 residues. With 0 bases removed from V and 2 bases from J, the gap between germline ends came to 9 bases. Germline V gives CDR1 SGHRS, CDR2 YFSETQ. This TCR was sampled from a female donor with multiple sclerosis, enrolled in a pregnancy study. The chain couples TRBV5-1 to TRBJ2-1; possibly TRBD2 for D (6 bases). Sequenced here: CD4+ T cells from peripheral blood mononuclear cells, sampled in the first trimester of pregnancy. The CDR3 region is CASSLDGGPYNEQFF. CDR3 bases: TGCGCCAGCAGCTTGGACGGGGGTCCCTACAATGAGCAGTTCTTC.